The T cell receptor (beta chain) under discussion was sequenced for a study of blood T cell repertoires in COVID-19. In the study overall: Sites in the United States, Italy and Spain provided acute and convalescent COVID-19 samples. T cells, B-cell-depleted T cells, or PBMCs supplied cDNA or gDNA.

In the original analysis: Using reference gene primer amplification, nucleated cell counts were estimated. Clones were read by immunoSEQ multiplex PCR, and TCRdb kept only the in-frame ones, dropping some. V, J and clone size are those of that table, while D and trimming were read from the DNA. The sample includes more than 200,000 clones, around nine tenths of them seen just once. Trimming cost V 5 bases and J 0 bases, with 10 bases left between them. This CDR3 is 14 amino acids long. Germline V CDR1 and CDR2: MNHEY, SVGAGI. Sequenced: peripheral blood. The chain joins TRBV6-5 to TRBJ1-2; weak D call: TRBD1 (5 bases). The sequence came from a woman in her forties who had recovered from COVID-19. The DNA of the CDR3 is TGTGCCAGCAGTCGTCAGGGTGCTAACTATGGCTACACCTTC. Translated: CASSRQGANYGYTF.